This T cell receptor beta chain was recovered during a study of tumor and adjacent non-tumor tissue in lung cancer. Study results and caveats: TCR diversity was significantly greater in tumor than normal lung tissue. Shorter survival was associated with higher TCR diversity in tumors.

RNA was extracted from bulk tissue without any cell sorting. A modified ARM-PCR protocol with three rounds of nested PCR amplified TCRbeta. Using its own MiXCR run on the multiplex PCR reads, TCRdb lists one record per CDR3 protein. Seen here are approximately 90,000 distinct CDR3 sequences, 65% to 75% observed once, and the top ten hold approximately 16%. This CDR3 has 14 residues. Trimming removed 5 bases from V and 8 bases from J, with 16 bases in between. The germline V gene has CDR1 MNHNY and CDR2 SVGAGI (reference sequence). A word on this clonotype: Its antigen is currently unknown.

The chain employs TRBV6-6 and TRBJ2-4; TRBD1 or TRBD2 may be the D gene (5 bases each). What was sequenced was lung tumor tissue. The receptor was isolated from a man in his sixties with non-small cell lung cancer. As DNA, the CDR3 is TGTGCCAGCAGTCTTACGAGGGGAAGGGACATTCAGTACTTC. It yields the protein CASSLTRGRDIQYF.